The 13 T cell receptor beta chains below all came from one sample that was sequenced in a study of cytomegalovirus exposure and HLA in healthy donors. Profiled with immunoSEQ multiplex PCR; TCRdb holds only in-frame clones, not every one. The sample shows tens of thousands of clones, 90% to 95% of them seen only once. The source material was PBMCs. These receptor sequences come from a young woman in good health and CMV-seronegative.

This chain connects TRBV7-2 to TRBJ2-1; 8 bases fit TRBD2. With V trimmed by 0 bases and J by 0 bases, 7 bases remained unmatched. CDR1 and CDR2 (germline): SGHTA, FQGNSA. The CDR3 sequence is 18 residues long. The CDR3 DNA reads TGTGCCAGCAGCTTAGCTATTGGCGGGGGGTACTCCTACAATGAGCAGTTCTTC. Translation gives CASSLAIGGGYSYNEQFF.

The chain recombines TRBV4-2 with TRBJ2-1, with 9 bases matching TRBD2. CDR1 and CDR2 (germline): LGHNA, YNFKEQ. The V gene end was trimmed by 5 bases and the J gene end by 4 bases; junction bases not matched to a gene: 6. The CDR3 sequence is 15 residues long. The CDR3 sequence: CASSSRGGDYNEQFF. The CDR3 nucleotides read TGTGCCAGCAGCTCGCGGGGGGGAGATTACAATGAGCAGTTCTTC.

This clone was recorded only once. The chain is built from TRBV4-3 and TRBJ2-2; 12 nucleotides align to TRBD2. Germline V CDR1 and CDR2: LGHNA, YSLEER. After removal of 0 bases from V and 3 bases from J, the junction contained 5 bases not matched to a gene. This CDR3 region has 18 residues. This chain's CDR3 is CASSQEALAGGYTGELFF. CDR3 nucleotide sequence: TGCGCCAGCAGCCAAGAGGCCCTAGCGGGGGGGTACACCGGGGAGCTGTTTTTT.

V usage is TRBV18 and J usage is TRBJ2-6, with D maybe TRBD1 (6 bases). V was clipped by 3 bases and J by 0 bases, with 15 bases between them. The CDR3 covers 18 residues. Germline CDR1 and CDR2: KGHSH and LQKENI. The CDR3 protein is CASSPATGTASGANVLTF. The CDR3 DNA is TGTGCCAGCTCACCCGCCACAGGGACCGCCTCTGGGGCCAACGTCCTGACTTTC.

V is TRBV2 and J is TRBJ1-2, with a tentative D call TRBD1 (5 bases). CDR1 and CDR2 from the germline V gene are SNHLY and FYNNEI. There are 14 residues in the CDR3. V was pared by 5 bases and J by 3 bases, with 13 bases between. The CDR3, as DNA: TGTGCCAGCAGTCTTGACAGTCAGTACTATGGCTACACCTTC. Its protein is CASSLDSQYYGYTF.

CDR3 sequence (DNA): TGTGCCAGCTCACCAAAGGGGAATCCCTCTGGGGCCAACGTCCTGACTTTC. Translation: CASSPKGNPSGANVLTF. This sequence joins TRBV18 and TRBJ2-6, with D maybe TRBD1 (5 bases). The CDR3 consists of 17 residues. Germline CDR1 reads KGHSH; CDR2 reads LQKENI. V lost 2 bases and J lost 0, with 11 bases in between. Filled out from reference TRBV18 and TRBJ2-6, the complete variable domain reads NAGVMQNPRHLVRRRGQEARLRCSPMKGHSHVYWYRQLPEEGLKFMVYLQKENIIDESGMPKERFSAEFPKEGPSILRIQQVVRGDSAAYFCASSPKGNPSGANVLTFGAGSRLTVL.

This clone was counted a single time. The chain is built from TRBV28 and TRBJ2-3; TRBD1 is a possible D gene (5 bases). V gave up 3 bases and J gave up 1 base, with 11 bases separating them. The CDR3 totals 15 residues. Germline CDR1 reads MDHEN; CDR2 reads SYDVKM. CDR3 sequence: CASSFQGRGTDTQYF. The CDR3 DNA reads TGTGCCAGCAGTTTCCAGGGCAGGGGCACAGATACGCAGTATTTT.

The chain employs TRBV27 and TRBJ2-1; possibly TRBD2 for D (5 bases). CDR1 and CDR2 (germline): MNHEY, SMNVEV (reference sequence). This CDR3 has 15 residues. Trimming removed 2 bases at V and 6 bases at J, with 14 bases between. The chain's CDR3 is CASSLLGSSGNEQFF. The CDR3 DNA reads as TGTGCCAGCAGTTTACTAGGTAGCAGCGGCAATGAGCAGTTCTTC.

The CDR3 region has the DNA TGCGCCAGCAGCTTGAGCCCCCTTGAAACAGATACGCAGTATTTT. Its protein product is CASSLSPLETDTQYF. The chain carries TRBV5-1 and TRBJ2-3; D is uncertain. The germline V gene encodes CDR1 SGHRS and CDR2 YFSETQ. Deletions cut 1 base from V and 3 bases from J, with 12 bases between. CDR3 length equals 15 residues.

The count of this clone is one. The chain uses TRBV27 and TRBJ1-6; 10 bases fit TRBD1. This CDR3 region has 15 residues. CDR1 and CDR2 from the germline V gene are MNHEY and SMNVEV (reference sequence). V lost 1 base, J lost 9 bases, and 3 bases stayed unmatched. CDR3 in amino acids: CASSLFWTGGSPLHF. CDR3 coding DNA: TGTGCCAGCAGTTTATTCTGGACAGGGGGTTCACCCCTCCACTTT.

The chain joins TRBV7-2 to TRBJ2-5; tentative D call: TRBD2 (5 bases). Germline CDR1 reads SGHTA; CDR2 reads FQGNSA. This CDR3 region has 18 residues. V lost 5 bases, J lost 2 bases, and 24 bases lay in between. CDR3 loop: CASSQRNGSMGSQETQYF. The CDR3 region has the DNA TGTGCCAGCAGCCAGCGGAACGGGTCGATGGGCTCTCAAGAGACCCAGTACTTC.

The V call is TRBV11-2, the J call TRBJ2-2; 8 bases map to TRBD2. The CDR3 length is 18 residues. J gave up 0 bases and V 4 bases, and 10 bases lay outside the gene matches. CDR1 SGHAT and CDR2 FQNNGV come from the germline V gene. The CDR3 here is CASSSLGAGAANTGELFF. CDR3 DNA: TGTGCCAGCAGCTCCCTAGGAGCGGGGGCCGCGAACACCGGGGAGCTGTTTTTT.

CDR3 sequence reads: CASSQNRDRAYEQYF. The CDR3 DNA is TGCGCCAGCAGCCAAAACCGGGACAGGGCCTACGAGCAGTACTTC. This chain uses TRBV4-1 with TRBJ2-7; 9 bases are a match to TRBD1. The CDR3 consists of 15 residues. Germline V lookup: CDR1 MGHRA, CDR2 YSYEKL. With 2 bases clipped from V and 2 bases from J, the junction kept 4 bases outside the gene matches.